The rows below give T cell receptor beta chains drawn from one sample of a study of T cells after posttransplantation cyclophosphamide. The assay was immunoSEQ multiplex PCR, and TCRdb's table has in-frame clones only and misses some. This sample carries tens of thousands of clones, none of them present only once. The specimen was PBMCs. These receptor sequences come from a man aged 40-50 years in good health, CMV-negative, and a related stem cell transplant donor. The conserved cysteine and the conserved F or W are not part of the CDR3 here.

>TRBV7-6
ASSSGTGVGKAYEQY
>TRBV7-3
ASSSGLAGAAGAGGLF
>TRBV7-2
ASSPRDSAAGELF
>TRBV5-4
ASSLGLGQGQETQY
>TRBV5-1
ASSLSAGDVKTQY
>TRBV29-1
SVRDSGGEKLF
>TRBV29-1
SAQGAGETQY
>TRBV4-1
ASSQDWGQGGNEQF
>TRBV5-1
ASSHSSGGAARDNEQF
>TRBV7-9
ASSLGPGGDTQY
>TRBV7-3
ASSLKEGPSTDTQY
>TRBV11-2
ASSLAAGVGGNEQF
>TRBV9
ASSGGGGLNTGELF
>TRBV14
ASSLMTGRNEQF
>TRBV12-5
ASGLRLQGHEQY
>TRBV15
ATSRDSLNYGYT
>TRBV6-9
ASSSPDWTDTQY
>TRBV30
AWSSKGQGNNQPQH
>TRBV6-1
ASRREGTQY
>TRBV29-1
SVTGTAYGYT
>TRBV6-6
ASSLGQGQAGELF
>TRBV5-5
ASSSGTGPYGYT
>TRBV18
ASSPQDTPSVAF
>TRBV5-1
ASSSTDQLLEQY
>TRBV12-5
ASGSPGGGQRPSSYEQY
>TRBV19
ASKNSGDQPQH
>TRBV10-3
AISPGSRGETDTQY
>TRBV7-9
ASTPGLEAF
>TRBV18
ASSPPVSLLAKNIQY
>TRBV4-2
ASSHRQDQSNTEAF
>TRBV2
ASSVSRETQY
>TRBV19
ASNRYSNQPQH
>TRBV27
ASSLGSGGVETQY
>TRBV19
ASSVTSGPYNEQF
>TRBV27
ASSRETGSTGELF
>TRBV6-1
ASSERGWNTEAF
>TRBV27
ASSFEGAVVNTQY
>TRBV18
ASSITASNEKLF
>TRBV19
ASSIEGRGFGDEQF
>TRBV5-1
ASSLTTGSGTEAF
>TRBV7-2
ASSPGQHTDTQY
>TRBV7-3
ASSKGQGSGELF
>TRBV2
ASSETEYTGELF
>TRBV7-2
ASSSTGLSNQPQH
>TRBV10-3
AISERGGKETQY
>TRBV18
ASSLDRVSDEQF
>TRBV18
ASSPSFNQPQH
>TRBV5-1
ASSRTGWVSGNTIY
>TRBV27
ASSLFPGRNTEAF
>TRBV10-3
AISESGGAADEQY
>TRBV11-2
ASRGTRNYGYT
>TRBV29-1
SASGTDTQY
>TRBV4-3
ASSQDGTGFMDTQY
>TRBV14
ASSRGGQETQY
>TRBV7-3
ASSLTGGGWNTEAF
>TRBV6-5
ASSLLASNEQF